The rows below give T cell receptor beta chains drawn from one sample of a study of tumor and adjacent non-tumor tissue in lung cancer. MiXCR was run by TCRdb on the multiplex PCR reads, yielding one entry per CDR3 protein. The data contain tens of thousands of distinct CDR3 sequences, about 56% of them singletons. Material for sequencing was distant non-tumor lung tissue. The receptors shown here come from a man in his 70s with non-small cell lung cancer. Each CDR3 is given with its conserved first and last residue. D genes are given only for firm matches. Rows may omit the clone size; those that give it use once, few, many or a size class.

NA,TRBJ2-3,NA,TRBV11-2,CASSSLVRTDTQYF,TGTGCCAGCAGTTCACTGGTGAGGACAGATACGCAGTATTTT
NA,TRBJ2-1,NA,TRBV6-6,CASAVTGALDEQFF,TGTGCCAGCGCCGTTACAGGTGCCCTCGATGAGCAGTTCTTC
TRBD2,TRBJ2-3,NA,TRBV10-2,CASSPSGTYTRYF,TGCGCCAGCAGTCCTAGCGGCACATATACGCGGTATTTT
NA,TRBJ1-2,few,TRBV12-3/TRBV12-4,CASSMNGQGVGYTF,TGTGCTAGCAGCATGAATGGGCAGGGTGTGGGCTACACCTTC
NA,TRBJ2-4,many,TRBV4-1,CASSPSRGQAKNIQYF,TGCGCCAGCAGCCCAAGCCGGGGGCAAGCGAAAAACATTCAGTACTTC
NA,TRBJ1-3,many,TRBV29-1,CSVGRGSGNTIYF,TGCAGCGTCGGACGAGGGTCAGGAAACACCATATATTTT
TRBD2,TRBJ2-2,NA,TRBV7-3,CASSLPSGGCPTGELFF,TGTGCCAGCAGCTTACCGAGCGGGGGCTGTCCGACCGGGGAGCTGTTTTTT
TRBD2,TRBJ2-1,NA,TRBV20-1,CCATGTSNNEQFF,TGCTGTGCTACCGGGACTAGCAACAATGAGCAGTTCTTC
NA,TRBJ2-3,once,TRBV11-2,CAGGLDYGGDTQYF,TGTGCTGGCGGCTTAGATTATGGTGGGGATACGCAGTATTTT
TRBD2,TRBJ2-2,few,TRBV4-1,CASSQSGTTNTGELFF,TGCGCCAGCAGCCAATCCGGGACTACGAACACCGGGGAGCTGTTTTTT
NA,TRBJ2-6,few,TRBV5-1,CASSLATASSGANVLTF,TGCGCCAGCAGCTTGGCCACAGCGAGCTCTGGGGCCAACGTCCTGACTTTC
TRBD1,TRBJ2-3,NA,TRBV12-5,CAIGLAPNGTASTDTQYF,TGTGCTATTGGTTTGGCCCCTAATGGGACAGCTAGCACAGATACGCAGTATTTT
TRBD1,TRBJ2-1,NA,TRBV4-2,CTSSSGTGNVNEQFF,TGTACCAGCAGCTCCGGGACAGGGAATGTCAATGAGCAGTTCTTC
NA,TRBJ2-7,NA,TRBV10-2,CASSDTTGAEQYF,TGCGCCAGCAGTGATACGACAGGTGCCGAGCAATACTTC
TRBD2,TRBJ2-1,NA,TRBV7-9,CASSFVRGGRDEQLF,TGTGCCAGCAGCTTTGTGCGGGGGGGCCGTGATGAGCAGCTCTTC
TRBD1,TRBJ2-2,few,TRBV6-5,CASRFSGTGMYAVELFF,TGCGCCAGCAGATTTTCTGGGACAGGGATGTACGCCGTGGAGCTGTTTTTT
TRBD2,TRBJ2-2,NA,TRBV11-2,CASILDRLASAGELFF,TGTGCCAGCATATTAGATCGACTAGCCTCGGCCGGGGAACTGTTTTTT
TRBD2,TRBJ2-3,NA,TRBV6-2/TRBV6-3,CASRDGGSRDTQYF,TGTGCCAGCAGAGACGGGGGGAGCAGAGATACGCAGTATTTT
NA,TRBJ2-5,few,TRBV20-1,CSARRGGSSDETQYF,TGCAGTGCTAGGAGGGGGGGCTCTTCAGACGAGACCCAGTACTTC
NA,TRBJ1-1,NA,TRBV11-2,CPSSKTRGGTGAFF,TGTCCCAGCAGCAAGACCCGAGGGGGGACTGGAGCTTTCTTT
TRBD1,TRBJ2-7,NA,TRBV11-2,CASCKTGIYEQYF,TGTGCCAGCTGCAAGACAGGGATCTACGAGCAGTATTTC
NA,TRBJ1-6,NA,TRBV11-3,CASSVHKNSPLHF,TGTGCCAGCAGCGTCCATAAGAATTCACCCCTCCACTTT
NA,TRBJ2-6,few,TRBV6-1,CASNVEQTGANVLTF,TGTGCCAGCAACGTAGAGCAGACTGGGGCCAACGTCCTGACTTTC
TRBD2,TRBJ2-1,NA,TRBV4-1,CDSSQGLAGNNEQFF,TGCGACAGCAGTCAAGGACTAGCGGGCAATAATGAGCAGTTCTTC
TRBD2,TRBJ2-7,many,TRBV28,CASRSVPSGGNYEQYF,TGTGCCAGCAGAAGTGTCCCTAGCGGGGGCAACTACGAGCAGTACTTC
NA,TRBJ2-1,NA,TRBV19,CASSINRNYNEQFF,TGTGCCAGTAGTATTAACCGAAACTACAATGAGCAGTTCTTC
NA,TRBJ2-2,NA,TRBV6-5,CASSYGVGGTGELFF,TGTGCCAGCAGCTACGGGGTAGGGGGCACCGGGGAGCTGTTTTTT
NA,TRBJ2-4,NA,TRBV29-1,CSVEAVGTQSIQYF,TGCAGCGTTGAAGCAGTGGGAACCCAAAGCATTCAGTACTTC